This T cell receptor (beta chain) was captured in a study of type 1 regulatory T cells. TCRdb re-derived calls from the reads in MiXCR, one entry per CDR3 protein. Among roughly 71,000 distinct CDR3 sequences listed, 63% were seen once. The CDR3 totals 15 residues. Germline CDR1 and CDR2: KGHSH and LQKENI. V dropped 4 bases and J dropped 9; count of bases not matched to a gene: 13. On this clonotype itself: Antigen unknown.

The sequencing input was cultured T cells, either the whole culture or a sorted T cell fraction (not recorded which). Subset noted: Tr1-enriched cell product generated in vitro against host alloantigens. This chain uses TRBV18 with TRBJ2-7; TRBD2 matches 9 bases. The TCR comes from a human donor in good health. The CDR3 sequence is CASSLAGGPLGGQYF. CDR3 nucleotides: TGTGCCAGCTCACTTGCGGGAGGGCCACTCGGGGGGCAGTACTTC.